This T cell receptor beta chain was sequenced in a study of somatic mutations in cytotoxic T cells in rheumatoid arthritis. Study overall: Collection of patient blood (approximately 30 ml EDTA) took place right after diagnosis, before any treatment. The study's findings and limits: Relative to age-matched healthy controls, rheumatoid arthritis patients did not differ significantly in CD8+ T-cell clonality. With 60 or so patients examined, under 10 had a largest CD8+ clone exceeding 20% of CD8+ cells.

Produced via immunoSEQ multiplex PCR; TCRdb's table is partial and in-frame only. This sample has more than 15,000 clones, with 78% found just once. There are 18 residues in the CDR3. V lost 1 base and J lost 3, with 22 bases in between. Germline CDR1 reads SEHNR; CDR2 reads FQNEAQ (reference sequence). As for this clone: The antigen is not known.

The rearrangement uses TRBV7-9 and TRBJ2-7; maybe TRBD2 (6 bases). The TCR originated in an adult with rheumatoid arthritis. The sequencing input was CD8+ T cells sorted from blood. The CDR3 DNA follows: TGTGCCAGCAGCTTAGGAGTATGGGGTGGGGGGTTCTTCTACGAGCAGTACTTC. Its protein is CASSLGVWGGGFFYEQYF.